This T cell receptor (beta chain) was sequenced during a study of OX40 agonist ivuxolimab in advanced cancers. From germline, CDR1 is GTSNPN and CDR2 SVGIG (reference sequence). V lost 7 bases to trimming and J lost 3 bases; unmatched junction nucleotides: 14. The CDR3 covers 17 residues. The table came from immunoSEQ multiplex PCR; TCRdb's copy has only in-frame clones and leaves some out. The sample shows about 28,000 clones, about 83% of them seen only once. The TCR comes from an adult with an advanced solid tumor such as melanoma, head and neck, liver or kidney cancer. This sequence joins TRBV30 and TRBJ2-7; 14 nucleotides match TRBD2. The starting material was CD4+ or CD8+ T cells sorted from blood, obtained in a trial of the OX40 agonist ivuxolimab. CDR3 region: CASQGTSGSSMDYEQYF. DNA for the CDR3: TGTGCCTCGCAGGGGACTAGCGGGAGTAGTATGGACTACGAGCAGTACTTC.